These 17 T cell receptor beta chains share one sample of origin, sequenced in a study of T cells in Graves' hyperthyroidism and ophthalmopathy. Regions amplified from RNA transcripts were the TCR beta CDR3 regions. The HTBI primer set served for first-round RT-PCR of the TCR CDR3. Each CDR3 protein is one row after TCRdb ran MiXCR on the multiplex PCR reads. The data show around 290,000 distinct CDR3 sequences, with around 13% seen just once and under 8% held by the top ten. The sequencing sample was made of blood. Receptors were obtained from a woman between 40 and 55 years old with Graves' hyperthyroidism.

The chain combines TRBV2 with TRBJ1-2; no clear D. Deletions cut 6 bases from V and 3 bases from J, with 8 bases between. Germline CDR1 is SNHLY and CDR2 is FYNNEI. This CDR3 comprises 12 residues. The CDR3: CASRQDHYGYTF. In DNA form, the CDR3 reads TGTGCCAGCAGGCAGGACCACTATGGCTACACCTTC. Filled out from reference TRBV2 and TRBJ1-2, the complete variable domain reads EPEVTQTPSHQVTQMGQEVILRCVPISNHLYFYWYRQILGQKVEFLVSFYNNEISEKSEIFDDQFSVERPDGSNFTLKIRSTKLEDSAMYFCASRQDHYGYTFGSGTRLTVV.

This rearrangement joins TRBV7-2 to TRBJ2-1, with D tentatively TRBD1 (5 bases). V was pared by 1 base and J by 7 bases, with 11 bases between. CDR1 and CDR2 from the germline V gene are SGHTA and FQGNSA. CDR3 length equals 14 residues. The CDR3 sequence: CASSLVRYRNEQFF. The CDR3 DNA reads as TGTGCCAGCAGCTTAGTCCGTTACAGGAATGAGCAGTTCTTC. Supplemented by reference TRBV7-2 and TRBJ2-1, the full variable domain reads GAGVSQSPSNKVTEKGKDVELRCDPISGHTALYWYRQSLGQGLEFLIYFQGNSAPDKSGLPSDRFSAERTGGSVSTLTIQRTQQEDSAVYLCASSLVRYRNEQFFGPGTRLTVL.

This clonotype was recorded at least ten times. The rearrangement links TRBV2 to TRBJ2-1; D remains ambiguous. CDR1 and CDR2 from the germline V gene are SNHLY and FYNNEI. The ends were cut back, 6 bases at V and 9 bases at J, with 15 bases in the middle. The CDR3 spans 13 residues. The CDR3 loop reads CASSWTSTIEQFF. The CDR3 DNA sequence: TGTGCCAGCAGCTGGACGAGTACAATTGAGCAGTTCTTC. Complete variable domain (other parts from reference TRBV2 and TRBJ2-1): EPEVTQTPSHQVTQMGQEVILRCVPISNHLYFYWYRQILGQKVEFLVSFYNNEISEKSEIFDDQFSVERPDGSNFTLKIRSTKLEDSAMYFCASSWTSTIEQFFGPGTRLTVL.

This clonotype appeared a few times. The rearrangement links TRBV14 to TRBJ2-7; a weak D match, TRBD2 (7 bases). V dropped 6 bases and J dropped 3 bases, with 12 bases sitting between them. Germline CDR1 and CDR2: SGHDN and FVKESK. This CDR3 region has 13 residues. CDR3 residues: CASRHGGRYEQYF. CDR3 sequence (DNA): TGTGCCAGCAGGCACGGGGGGCGCTACGAGCAGTACTTC.

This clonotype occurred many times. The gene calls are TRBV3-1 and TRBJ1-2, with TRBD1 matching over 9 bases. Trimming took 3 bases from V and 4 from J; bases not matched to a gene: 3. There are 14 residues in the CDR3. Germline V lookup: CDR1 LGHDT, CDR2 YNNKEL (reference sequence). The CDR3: CASSHTGGPYGYTF. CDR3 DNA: TGTGCCAGCAGCCATACAGGGGGCCCCTATGGCTACACCTTC.

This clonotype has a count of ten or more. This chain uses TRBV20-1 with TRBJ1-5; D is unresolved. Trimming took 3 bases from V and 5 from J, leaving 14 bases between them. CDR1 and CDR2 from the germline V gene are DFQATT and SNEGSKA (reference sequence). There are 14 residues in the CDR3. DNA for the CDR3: TGCAGTGCTAGGAACTCTCCGGAGGATCAGCCCCAGCATTTT. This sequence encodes CSARNSPEDQPQHF.

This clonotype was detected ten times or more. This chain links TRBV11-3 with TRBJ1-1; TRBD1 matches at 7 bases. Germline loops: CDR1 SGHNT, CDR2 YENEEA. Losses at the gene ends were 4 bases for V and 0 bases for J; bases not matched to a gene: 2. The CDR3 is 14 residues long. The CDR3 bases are TGTGCCAGCAGCTCGGGACAGTTGAACACTGAAGCTTTCTTT. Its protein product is CASSSGQLNTEAFF. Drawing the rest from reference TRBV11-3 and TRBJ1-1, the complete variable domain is EAGVVQSPRYKIIEKKQPVAFWCNPISGHNTLYWYLQNLGQGPELLIRYENEEAVDDSQLPKDRFSAERLKGVDSTLKIQPAELGDSAVYLCASSSGQLNTEAFFGQGTRLTVV.

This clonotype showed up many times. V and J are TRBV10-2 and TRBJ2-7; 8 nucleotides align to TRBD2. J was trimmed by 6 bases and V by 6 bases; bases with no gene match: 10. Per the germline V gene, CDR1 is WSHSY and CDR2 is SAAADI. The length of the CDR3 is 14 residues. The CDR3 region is CASSLSGSSGEQYF. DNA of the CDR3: TGCGCCAGCAGCCTGAGCGGGAGCTCGGGCGAGCAGTACTTC.

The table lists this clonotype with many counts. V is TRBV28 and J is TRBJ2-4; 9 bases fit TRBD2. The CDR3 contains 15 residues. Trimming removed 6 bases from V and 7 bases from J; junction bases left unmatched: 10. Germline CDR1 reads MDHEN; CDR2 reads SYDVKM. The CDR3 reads CASSRPVSGSNIQYF. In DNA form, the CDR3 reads TGTGCCAGCAGCCGGCCTGTTAGCGGGAGTAACATTCAGTACTTC.

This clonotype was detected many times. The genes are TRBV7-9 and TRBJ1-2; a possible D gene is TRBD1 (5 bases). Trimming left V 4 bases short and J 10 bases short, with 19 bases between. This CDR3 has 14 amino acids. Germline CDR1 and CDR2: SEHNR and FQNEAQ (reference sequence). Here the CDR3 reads CASSSSTVTVPYTF. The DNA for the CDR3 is TGTGCCAGCAGCTCCTCGACAGTGACCGTACCCTACACCTTC.

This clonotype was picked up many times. The CDR3 DNA sequence: TGTGCCAGCAGTTTAGCGGGGGCAACGTCGGCTAACTATGGCTACACCTTC. It is translated as CASSLAGATSANYGYTF. The genes are TRBV12-3 or TRBV12-4 and TRBJ1-2, with D perhaps matching TRBD1 (6 bases). This CDR3 is 17 amino acids long. The ends were cut back, 0 bases at V and 0 bases at J, with 14 bases in the middle.

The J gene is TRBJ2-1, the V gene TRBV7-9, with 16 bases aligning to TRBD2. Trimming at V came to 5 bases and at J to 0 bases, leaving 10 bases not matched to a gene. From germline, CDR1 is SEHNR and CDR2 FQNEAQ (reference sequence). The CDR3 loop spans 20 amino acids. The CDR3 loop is CASSASPGLAGGTSYNEQFF. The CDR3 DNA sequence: TGTGCCAGCAGCGCATCCCCGGGACTAGCGGGAGGGACCTCCTACAATGAGCAGTTCTTC.

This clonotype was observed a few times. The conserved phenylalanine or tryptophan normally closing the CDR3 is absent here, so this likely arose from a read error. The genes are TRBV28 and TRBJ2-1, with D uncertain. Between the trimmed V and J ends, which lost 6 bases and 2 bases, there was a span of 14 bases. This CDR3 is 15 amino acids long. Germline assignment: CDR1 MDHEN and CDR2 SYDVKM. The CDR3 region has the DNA TGTGCCAGCAGCGCCCGACTGTCCGCCTACAATGAGCAGTTCCTC. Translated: CASSARLSAYNEQFL.

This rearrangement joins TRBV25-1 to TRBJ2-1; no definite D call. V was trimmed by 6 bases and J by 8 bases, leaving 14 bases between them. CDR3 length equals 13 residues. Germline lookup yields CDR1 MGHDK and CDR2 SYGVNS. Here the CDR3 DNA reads TGTGCCAGCAGGGACCTAAAAGGCTATGAGCAGTTCTTC. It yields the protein CASRDLKGYEQFF.

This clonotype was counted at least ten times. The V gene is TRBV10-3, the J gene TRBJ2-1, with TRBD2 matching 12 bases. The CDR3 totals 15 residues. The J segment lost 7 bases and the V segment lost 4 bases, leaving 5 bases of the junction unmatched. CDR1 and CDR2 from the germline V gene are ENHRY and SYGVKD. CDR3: CAISGGLAGNNEQFF. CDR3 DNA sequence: TGTGCCATCAGTGGCGGACTAGCGGGAAATAATGAGCAGTTCTTC.

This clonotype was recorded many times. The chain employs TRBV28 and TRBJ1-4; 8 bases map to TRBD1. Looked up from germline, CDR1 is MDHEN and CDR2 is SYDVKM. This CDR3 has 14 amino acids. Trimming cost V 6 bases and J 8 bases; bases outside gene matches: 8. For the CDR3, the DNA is TGTGCCAGCAGCAAACAGGGGGTGTTGGAAAAACTGTTTTTT. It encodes CASSKQGVLEKLFF.

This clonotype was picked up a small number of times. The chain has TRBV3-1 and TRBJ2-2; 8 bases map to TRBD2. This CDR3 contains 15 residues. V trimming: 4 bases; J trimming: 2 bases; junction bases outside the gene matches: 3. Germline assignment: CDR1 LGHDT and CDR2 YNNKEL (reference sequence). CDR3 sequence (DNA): TGTGCCAGCAGCCTACTAGCGGTTAACACCGGGGAGCTGTTTTTT. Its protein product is CASSLLAVNTGELFF.